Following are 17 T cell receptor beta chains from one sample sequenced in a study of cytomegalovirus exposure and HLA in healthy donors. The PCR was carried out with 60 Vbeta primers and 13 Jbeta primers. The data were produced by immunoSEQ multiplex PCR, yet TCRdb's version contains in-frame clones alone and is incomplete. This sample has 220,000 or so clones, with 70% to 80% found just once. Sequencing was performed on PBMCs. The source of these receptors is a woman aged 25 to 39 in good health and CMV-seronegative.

CDR3 sequence: CASSLGQREWTF. Written as DNA, the CDR3 is TGTGCCAGCTCGCTGGGACAGCGCGAATGGACCTTC. The chain carries TRBV18 and TRBJ1-2, with 7 bases lining up with TRBD1. From germline, CDR1 is KGHSH and CDR2 LQKENI. Unmatched junction bases numbered 12, after V lost 6 bases and J lost 14 bases. CDR3 length: 12 residues.

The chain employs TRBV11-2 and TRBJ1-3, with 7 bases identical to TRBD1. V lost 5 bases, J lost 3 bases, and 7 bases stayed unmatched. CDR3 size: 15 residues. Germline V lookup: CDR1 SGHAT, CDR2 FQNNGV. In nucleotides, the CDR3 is TGTGCCAGCAGCGCCCATACAGGGGTTGGAAACACCATATATTTT. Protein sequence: CASSAHTGVGNTIYF.

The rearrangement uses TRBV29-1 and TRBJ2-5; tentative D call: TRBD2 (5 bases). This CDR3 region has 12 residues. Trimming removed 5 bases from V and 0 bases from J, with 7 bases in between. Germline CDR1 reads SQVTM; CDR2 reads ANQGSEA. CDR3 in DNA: TGCAGCGTTTCTAGCCACCAAGAGACCCAGTACTTC. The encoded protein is CSVSSHQETQYF.

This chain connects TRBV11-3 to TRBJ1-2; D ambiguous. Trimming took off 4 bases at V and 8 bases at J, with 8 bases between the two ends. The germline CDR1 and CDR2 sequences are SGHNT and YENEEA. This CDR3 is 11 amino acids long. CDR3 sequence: CASSSREGYTF. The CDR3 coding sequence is TGTGCCAGCAGCTCGCGTGAAGGCTACACCTTC.

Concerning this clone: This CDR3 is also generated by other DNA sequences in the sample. CDR3 nucleotide sequence: TGTGCAAGTCGCTTACCCCGGACTAGCGGGGGCTACAATGAGCAGTTCTTC. This gives the protein CASRLPRTSGGYNEQFF. The rearrangement uses TRBV12-2 and TRBJ2-1; the tabulated D call, TRBD2, remains unverified against the DNA. TRBV12-2 is given as a pseudogene. The CDR3 is made up of 17 amino acids.

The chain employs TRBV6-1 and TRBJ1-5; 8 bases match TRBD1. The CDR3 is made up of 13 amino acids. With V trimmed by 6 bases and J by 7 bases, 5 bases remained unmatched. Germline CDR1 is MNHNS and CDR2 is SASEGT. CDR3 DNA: TGTGCCAGCAGCAGGGGGCGCGAGCAGCCCCAGCATTTT. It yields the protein CASSRGREQPQHF.

CDR3 bases: TGTGCCTGGGGGACAGGGCTTAACTATGGCTACACCTTC. It encodes CAWGTGLNYGYTF. The J gene is TRBJ1-2, the V gene TRBV30, with TRBD1 matching 9 bases. The CDR3 covers 13 residues. Germline lookup yields CDR1 GTSNPN and CDR2 SVGIG (reference sequence). After removal of 5 bases from V and 1 base from J, the junction contained 2 bases not matched to a gene. Full variable domain (rest looked up from reference TRBV30 and TRBJ1-2): SQTIHQWPATLVQPVGSPLSLECTVEGTSNPNLYWYRQAAGRGLQLLFYSVGIGQISSEVPQNLSASRPQDRQFILSSKKLLLSDSGFYLCAWGTGLNYGYTFGSGTRLTVV.

The CDR3 loop reads CAWSVVAGEETQYF. CDR3 sequence (DNA): TGTGCCTGGAGTGTGGTTGCGGGAGAAGAGACCCAGTACTTC. The gene calls are TRBV30 and TRBJ2-5; 7 nucleotides align to TRBD2. The V and J ends lost 0 bases and 3 bases, in that order; junction bases with no gene match: 4. This CDR3 contains 14 residues. The V gene's germline CDR1 is GTSNPN and CDR2 SVGIG (reference sequence). Full variable domain (missing parts from reference TRBV30 and TRBJ2-5): SQTIHQWPATLVQPVGSPLSLECTVEGTSNPNLYWYRQAAGRGLQLLFYSVGIGQISSEVPQNLSASRPQDRQFILSSKKLLLSDSGFYLCAWSVVAGEETQYFGPGTRLLVL.

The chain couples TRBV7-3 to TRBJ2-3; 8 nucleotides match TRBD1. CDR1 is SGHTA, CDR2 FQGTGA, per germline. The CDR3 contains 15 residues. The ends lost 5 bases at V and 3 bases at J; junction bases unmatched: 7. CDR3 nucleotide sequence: TGTGCCAGCAGCCTCATAGGACAGGGAACAGATACGCAGTATTTT. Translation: CASSLIGQGTDTQYF.

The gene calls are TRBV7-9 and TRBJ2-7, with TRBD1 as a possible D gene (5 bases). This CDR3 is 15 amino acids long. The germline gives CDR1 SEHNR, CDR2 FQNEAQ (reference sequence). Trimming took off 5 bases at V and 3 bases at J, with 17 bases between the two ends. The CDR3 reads CASSLEQALLYEQYF. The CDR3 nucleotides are TGTGCCAGCAGCCTAGAACAGGCGCTCCTCTACGAGCAGTACTTC. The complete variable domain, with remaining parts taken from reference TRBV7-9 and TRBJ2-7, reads DTGVSQNPRHKITKRGQNVTFRCDPISEHNRLYWYRQTLGQGPEFLTYFQNEAQLEKSRLLSDRFSAERPKGSFSTLEIQRTEQGDSAMYLCASSLEQALLYEQYFGPGTRLTVT.

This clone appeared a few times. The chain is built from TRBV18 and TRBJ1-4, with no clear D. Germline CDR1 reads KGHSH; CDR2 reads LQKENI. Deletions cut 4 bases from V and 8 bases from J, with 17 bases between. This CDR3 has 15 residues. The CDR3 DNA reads TGTGCCAGCTCACTTCTTGCTACAGCTTACGAAAAACTGTTTTTT. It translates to CASSLLATAYEKLFF.

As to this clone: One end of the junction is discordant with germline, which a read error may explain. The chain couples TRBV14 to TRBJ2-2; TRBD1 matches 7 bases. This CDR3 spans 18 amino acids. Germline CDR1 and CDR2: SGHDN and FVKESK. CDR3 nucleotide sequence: TGTGCCATCAGCCAAGAGAGTCCGAGGGACAGAAACACCGGGGAGCTGTTTTTT. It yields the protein CAISQESPRDRNTGELFF.

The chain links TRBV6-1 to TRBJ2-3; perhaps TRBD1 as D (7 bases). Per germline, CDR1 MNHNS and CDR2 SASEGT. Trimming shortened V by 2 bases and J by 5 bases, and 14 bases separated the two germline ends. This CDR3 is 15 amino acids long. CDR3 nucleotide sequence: TGTGCCAGCAGTGAATCGGGGCAGGGGGGAGATACGCAGTATTTT. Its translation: CASSESGQGGDTQYF.

The CDR3 DNA sequence: TGTGCCAGCAGCTTAGTGGTTGGGGCGACACCCCTCCACTTT. Protein: CASSLVVGATPLHF. The V and J genes are TRBV7-3 and TRBJ1-6; TRBD1 is a possible D gene (5 bases). CDR1 is SGHTA and CDR2 is FQGTGA in the germline V gene. Trimming shortened V by 2 bases and J by 11 bases, and 13 bases separated the two germline ends. This CDR3 has 14 amino acids.

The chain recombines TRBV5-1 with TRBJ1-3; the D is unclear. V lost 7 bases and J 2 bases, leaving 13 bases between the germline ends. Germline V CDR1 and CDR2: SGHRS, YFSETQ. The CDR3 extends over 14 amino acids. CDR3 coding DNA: TGCGCCAGCTCTTCGTTGGAGACTGGAAACACCATATATTTT. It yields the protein CASSSLETGNTIYF. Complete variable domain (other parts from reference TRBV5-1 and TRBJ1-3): KAGVTQTPRYLIKTRGQQVTLSCSPISGHRSVSWYQQTPGQGLQFLFEYFSETQRNKGNFPGRFSGRQFSNSRSEMNVSTLELGDSALYLCASSSLETGNTIYFGEGSWLTVV.

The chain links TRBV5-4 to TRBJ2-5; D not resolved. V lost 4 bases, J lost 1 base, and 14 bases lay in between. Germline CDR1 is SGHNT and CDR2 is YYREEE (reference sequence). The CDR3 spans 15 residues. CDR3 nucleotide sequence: TGTGCCAGCAGCCGCGGTGTGGCTATCCAAGAGACCCAGTACTTC. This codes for CASSRGVAIQETQYF.

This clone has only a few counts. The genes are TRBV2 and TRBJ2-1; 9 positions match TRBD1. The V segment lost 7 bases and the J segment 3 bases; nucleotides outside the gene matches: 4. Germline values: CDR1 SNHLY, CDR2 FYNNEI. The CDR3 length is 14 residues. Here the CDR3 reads CASTQGQGYNEQFF. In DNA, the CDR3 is TGTGCCAGCACCCAGGGACAGGGCTACAATGAGCAGTTCTTC. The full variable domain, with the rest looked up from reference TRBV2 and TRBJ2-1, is EPEVTQTPSHQVTQMGQEVILRCVPISNHLYFYWYRQILGQKVEFLVSFYNNEISEKSEIFDDQFSVERPDGSNFTLKIRSTKLEDSAMYFCASTQGQGYNEQFFGPGTRLTVL.